This section outlines one T cell receptor (beta chain) sequence together with its context. The entry originates in a study of blood T cell repertoires in COVID-19. Libraries were prepared by immunoSEQ multiplex PCR; TCRdb keeps only in-frame clonotypes and omits some of them. The repertoire holds roughly 86,000 clones, with 70% to 90% as singletons. This sequence originates from a woman of 80 years or more with COVID-19, enrolled during active disease. The sample taken for sequencing was peripheral blood.

Here the CDR3 reads CASSLGLGGRQETQYF. The CDR3 nucleotides read TGTGCCAGCAGCTTAGGGCTCGGCGGTCGACAAGAGACCCAGTACTTC. The V and J genes are TRBV11-1 and TRBJ2-5, with D unclear. Trimming removed 1 base from V and 2 bases from J, with 14 bases in between. This CDR3 spans 16 amino acids. Germline CDR1 SGHAT, CDR2 FQDESV (reference sequence). Filled out from reference TRBV11-1 and TRBJ2-5, the complete variable domain reads EAEVAQSPRYKITEKSQAVAFWCDPISGHATLYWYRQILGQGPELLVQFQDESVVDDSQLPKDRFSAERLKGVDSTLKIQPAELGDSAMYLCASSLGLGGRQETQYFGPGTRLLVL.